The clone carrying this TCR beta chain was picked up a small number of times. The sample originates from a study of blood T cells in healthy people across ages. In the study overall: Capture by template switching was about one barcoded beta molecule per two T cells.

CDR1 is GTSNPN, CDR2 SVGIG, per germline (reference sequence). The V end was cut by 3 bases, the J end by 1 base, with 7 bases between. The CDR3 totals 14 residues. Primed by a sample-barcoded 5' primer and a J-beta primer mix, a second PCR proceeded for about 7 to 12 cycles. Each TCR beta cDNA got a 12-nucleotide random molecular identifier. TCRdb used MiXCR to reprocess the 5' RACE reads, holding one entry per CDR3 protein. The profile shows some 930,000 distinct CDR3 sequences, about 29% of them singletons. This sample was shared with a second study, whose subject was T cells of mothers and their children. This second report adds: The output of TCR recombination is shaped by thymic selection similarly in related and unrelated pairs.

Specimen: blood. The rearrangement links TRBV30 to TRBJ1-6; D unresolved. The receptor was isolated from a woman between 35 and 50 years old in good health. As DNA, the CDR3 is TGTGCCTGGAGACCCGGGTCCTATAATTCACCCCTCCACTTT. Translation gives CAWRPGSYNSPLHF.